In its sample, the clone carrying this TCR beta chain was seen a few times. Its target is unknown. Every donor gave 7.5 to 10 milliliters of peripheral blood. This entry belongs to a study of blood T cells in healthy people across ages. Primers used in a second PCR of about 7 to 12 cycles were a sample-barcoded 5' primer and a J-beta primer mix. TCRdb used MiXCR to reprocess the 5' RACE reads, holding one entry per CDR3 protein. This repertoire shows 650,000 to 1,000,000 distinct CDR3 sequences, 35% to 40% found once; its top ten account for approximately 13%. V dropped 6 bases and J dropped 6; count of bases not matched to a gene: 13. Germline V gives CDR1 MNHEY, CDR2 SVGEGT. The CDR3 extends over 15 amino acids. Points from the study as a whole: Long-lived and aged donors differed, with more naive CD4+ cells and higher diversity in the long-lived.

This TCR was recovered from a man aged 18 to 35 in good health. The genes are TRBV6-2 or TRBV6-3 and TRBJ1-1, with 7 bases identical to TRBD1. The sample consisted of blood. In nucleotides, the CDR3 is TGTGCCAGCAGCAGGTGGGACAGACCCCCGGCTGAAGCTTTCTTT. Protein product: CASSRWDRPPAEAFF.